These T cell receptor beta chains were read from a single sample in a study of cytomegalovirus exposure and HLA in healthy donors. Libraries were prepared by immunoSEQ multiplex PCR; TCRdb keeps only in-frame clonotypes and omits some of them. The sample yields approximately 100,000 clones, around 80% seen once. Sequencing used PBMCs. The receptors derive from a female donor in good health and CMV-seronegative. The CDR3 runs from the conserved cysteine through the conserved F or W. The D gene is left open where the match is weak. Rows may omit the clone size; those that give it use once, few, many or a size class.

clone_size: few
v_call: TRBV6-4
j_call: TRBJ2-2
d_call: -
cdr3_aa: CASRADSTAGELFF
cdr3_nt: TGTGCCAGCAGGGCGGACAGTACGGCCGGGGAGCTGTTTTTT

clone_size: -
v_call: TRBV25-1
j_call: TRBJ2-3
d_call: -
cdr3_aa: CASSDLLTTSTDTQYF
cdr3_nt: TGTGCCAGCAGTGACCTACTCACCACCAGCACAGATACGCAGTATTTT

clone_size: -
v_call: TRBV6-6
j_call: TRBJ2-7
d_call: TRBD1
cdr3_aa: CASSSSDRGDYEQYF
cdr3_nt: TGTGCCAGCAGTTCCTCGGACAGGGGGGACTACGAGCAGTACTTC

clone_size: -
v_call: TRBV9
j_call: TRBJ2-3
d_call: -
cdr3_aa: CASSPRDRGDTQYF
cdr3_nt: TGTGCCAGCAGCCCCCGGGATCGTGGGGATACGCAGTATTTT

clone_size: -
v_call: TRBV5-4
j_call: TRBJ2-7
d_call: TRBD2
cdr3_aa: CASSPTIGTNMAYEQYF
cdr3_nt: TGTGCCAGCAGCCCTACTATCGGGACTAACATGGCCTACGAGCAGTACTTC

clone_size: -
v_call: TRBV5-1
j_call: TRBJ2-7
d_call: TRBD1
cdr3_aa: CASSLGQGREQYF
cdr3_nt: TGCGCCAGCAGCTTGGGACAGGGAAGGGAGCAGTACTTC

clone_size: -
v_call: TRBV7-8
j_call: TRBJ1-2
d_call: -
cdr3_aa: CASSDRRGKSGGYTF
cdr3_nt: TGTGCCAGCAGCGACCGCAGGGGAAAGTCTGGCGGCTACACCTTC

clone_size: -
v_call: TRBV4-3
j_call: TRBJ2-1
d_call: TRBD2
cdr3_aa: CASSPQRSGGGANSVQFF
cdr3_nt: TGCGCCAGCAGCCCTCAGAGATCTGGCGGGGGGGCCAATAGTGTGCAGTTCTTC

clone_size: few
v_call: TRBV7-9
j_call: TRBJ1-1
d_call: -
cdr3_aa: CASSPDSYEAFF
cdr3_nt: TGTGCCAGCAGCCCGGACAGCTATGAAGCTTTCTTT

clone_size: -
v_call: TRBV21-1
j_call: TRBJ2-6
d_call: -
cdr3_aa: CASPVPGGRGTPTHSGANVLTF
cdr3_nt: TGTGCCAGCCCGGTACCGGGTGGGCGGGGGACCCCGACACACTCTGGGGCCAACGTCCTGACTTTC

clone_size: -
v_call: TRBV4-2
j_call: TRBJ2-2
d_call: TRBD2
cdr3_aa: CASSQEGRGLAGGLRELFF
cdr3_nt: TGTGCCAGCAGCCAAGAGGGACGCGGACTAGCGGGGGGCCTGAGGGAGCTGTTTTTT

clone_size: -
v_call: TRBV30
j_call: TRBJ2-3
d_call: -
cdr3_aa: CAWSASTDTQYF
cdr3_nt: TGTGCCTGGAGTGCTAGCACAGATACGCAGTATTTT

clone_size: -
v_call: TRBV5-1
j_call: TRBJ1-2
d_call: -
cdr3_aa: CASSLNRDGYGYTF
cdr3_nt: TGCGCCAGCAGCTTGAACAGGGACGGCTATGGCTACACCTTC

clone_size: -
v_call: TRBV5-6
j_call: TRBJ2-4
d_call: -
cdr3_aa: CASSLWASKNIQYF
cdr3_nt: TGTGCCAGCAGCTTGTGGGCGTCCAAAAACATTCAGTACTTC

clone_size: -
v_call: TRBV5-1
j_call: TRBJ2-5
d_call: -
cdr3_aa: CASSLLVGGPFQETQYF
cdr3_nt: TGCGCCAGCAGCTTGCTGGTCGGGGGGCCGTTCCAAGAGACCCAGTACTTC

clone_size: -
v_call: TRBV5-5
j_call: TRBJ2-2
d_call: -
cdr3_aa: CASRFGQNTGELFF
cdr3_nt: TGTGCCAGCAGGTTCGGACAAAACACCGGGGAGCTGTTTTTT

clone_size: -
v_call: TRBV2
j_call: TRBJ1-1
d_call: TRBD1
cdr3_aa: CASTSGRGRHVGTEAFF
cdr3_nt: TGTGCCAGCACTTCGGGCAGGGGGCGCCACGTCGGCACTGAAGCTTTCTTT

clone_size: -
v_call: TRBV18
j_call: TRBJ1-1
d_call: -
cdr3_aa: CASSPPMRTEAFF
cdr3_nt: TGTGCCAGCTCACCACCTATGAGGACTGAAGCTTTCTTT

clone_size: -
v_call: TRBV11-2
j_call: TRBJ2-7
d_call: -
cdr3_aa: CASSLVGGLNYEQYF
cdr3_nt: TGTGCCAGCAGCTTAGTCGGGGGATTGAACTACGAGCAGTACTTC

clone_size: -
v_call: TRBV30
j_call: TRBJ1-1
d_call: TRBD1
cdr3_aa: CAGSTGAGAFF
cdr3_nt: TGTGCCGGTTCGACAGGGGCGGGGGCTTTCTTT

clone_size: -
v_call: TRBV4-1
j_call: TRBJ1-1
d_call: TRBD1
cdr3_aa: CASSQDSQGAMNTEAFF
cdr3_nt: TGCGCCAGCAGCCAAGATTCCCAGGGGGCCATGAACACTGAAGCTTTCTTT

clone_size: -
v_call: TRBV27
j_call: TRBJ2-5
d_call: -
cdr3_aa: CASSPFVLRGTQYF
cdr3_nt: TGTGCCAGCAGTCCCTTCGTCCTTCGGGGGACCCAGTACTTC

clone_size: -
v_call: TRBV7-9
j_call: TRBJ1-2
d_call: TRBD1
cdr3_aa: CASSLVGTDYGYTF
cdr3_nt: TGTGCCAGCAGCTTAGTAGGGACAGACTATGGCTACACCTTC

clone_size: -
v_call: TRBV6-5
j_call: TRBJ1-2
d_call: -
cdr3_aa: CASSPGLQEYYGYTF
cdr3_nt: TGTGCCAGCAGCCCCGGCCTACAGGAGTACTATGGCTACACCTTC

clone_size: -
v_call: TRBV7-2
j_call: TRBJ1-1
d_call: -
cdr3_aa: CASSGTGTEAFF
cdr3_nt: TGTGCCAGCAGCGGTACAGGGACCGAAGCTTTCTTT

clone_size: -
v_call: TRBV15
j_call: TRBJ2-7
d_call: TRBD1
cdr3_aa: CATSRVGTVAYEQYF
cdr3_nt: TGTGCCACCAGCAGAGTCGGGACAGTCGCCTACGAGCAGTACTTC

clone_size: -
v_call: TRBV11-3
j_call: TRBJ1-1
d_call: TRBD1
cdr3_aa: CASSLDRGQGIEAFF
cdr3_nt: TGTGCCAGCAGCTTAGATAGGGGACAGGGGATTGAAGCTTTCTTT

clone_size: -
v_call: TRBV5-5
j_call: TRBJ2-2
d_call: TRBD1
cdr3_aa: CASSLLIQGDVAGELFF
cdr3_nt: TGTGCCAGCAGCCTTCTAATACAGGGGGACGTTGCCGGGGAGCTGTTTTTT

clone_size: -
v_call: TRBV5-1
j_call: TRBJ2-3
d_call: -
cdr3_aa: CASWNPGSTDTQYF
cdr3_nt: TGCGCCAGCTGGAACCCCGGGAGCACAGATACGCAGTATTTT

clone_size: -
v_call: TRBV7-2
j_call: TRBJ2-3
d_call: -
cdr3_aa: CASSFTSGSTDTQYF
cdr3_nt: TGTGCCAGCAGCTTTACTAGTGGAAGCACAGATACGCAGTATTTT

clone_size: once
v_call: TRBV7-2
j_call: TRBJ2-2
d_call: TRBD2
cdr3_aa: CASSFQRGPNTGELFF
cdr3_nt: TGTGCCAGCAGCTTCCAGCGGGGGCCGAACACCGGGGAGCTGTTTTTT

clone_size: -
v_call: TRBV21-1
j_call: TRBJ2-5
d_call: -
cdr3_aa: CASSKGGQLKETQYF
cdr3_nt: TGTGCCAGCAGCAAAGGGGGACAGCTTAAAGAGACCCAGTACTTC

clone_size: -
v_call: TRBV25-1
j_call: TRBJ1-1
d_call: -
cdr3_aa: CASRVGTEAFF
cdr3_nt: TGTGCCAGCCGAGTTGGCACTGAAGCTTTCTTT

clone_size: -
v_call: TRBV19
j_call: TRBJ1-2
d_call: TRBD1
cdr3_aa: CASTDRVYNGYTF
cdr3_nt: TGTGCCAGCACGGACAGGGTATACAATGGCTACACCTTC

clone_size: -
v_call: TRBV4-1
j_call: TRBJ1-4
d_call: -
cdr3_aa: CASSPAPGATNEKLFF
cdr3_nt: TGCGCCAGCAGCCCAGCCCCCGGGGCAACTAATGAAAAACTGTTTTTT

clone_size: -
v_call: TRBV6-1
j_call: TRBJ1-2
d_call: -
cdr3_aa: CVGAGRGYTF
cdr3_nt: TGTGTTGGGGCAGGGCGAGGCTACACCTTC

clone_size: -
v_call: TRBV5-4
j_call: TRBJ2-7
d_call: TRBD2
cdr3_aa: CASSLKRGDPTGEQYF
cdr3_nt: TGTGCCAGCAGCTTAAAGCGGGGGGACCCTACGGGCGAGCAGTACTTC